This TCR beta chain was documented in a study of human T cells and chemical hapten exposure. Study background: Weekly scalp doses of diphenylcyclopropenone were given to patients during the approximately 25-week study. Patch tests of 0.01% DPC on the upper back were read at 6 days.

The CDR3 has 14 residues. V was clipped by 5 bases and J by 0 bases, with 11 bases between them. Germline V gene data show CDR1 as SGHAT and CDR2 as FQDESV (reference sequence). In its sample, this clonotype was seen many times. The antigen is undetermined. Time point described: pre-sensitization, week 0. Described treatment: therapeutic diphenylcyclopropenone sensitization with weekly scalp DPC. Via MiXCR, TCRdb re-called the RACE reads, giving one row per CDR3 protein. Of approximately 370,000 distinct CDR3 sequences listed, approximately 5.8% are singletons. Study outcomes and limitations: Significantly greater numbers of large CDR3 similarity clusters came from expanded TCRs than from controls.

The chain has TRBV11-1 and TRBJ2-7; no reliable D call. Sequencing was performed on whole blood, taken in connection with sensitization to the hapten diphenylcyclopropenone (DPC). This clonotype was sampled from a woman under 30 with alopecia areata. Some clones in this sample may be carry-over from other donors' samples. This chain's CDR3 is CASSPTFSSYEQYF. The CDR3 bases are TGTGCCAGCAGCCCTACTTTCAGCTCCTACGAGCAGTACTTC.